Below, 27 T cell receptor beta chains from the same sample are listed, as sequenced in a study of early T cells in non-severe SARS-CoV-2 infection. TCRdb analysed the 5' RACE reads with MiXCR anew, one entry per CDR3 protein. The sample shows fewer than 65,000 distinct CDR3 sequences, roughly a tenth of them seen only once. The sequenced material came from whole blood. The source is an adult who was a healthcare worker with PCR-confirmed SARS-CoV-2 infection or an uninfected control (not recorded which).

The chain employs TRBV7-2 and TRBJ2-5, with D possibly TRBD1 on 6 matching bases. CDR1 and CDR2 from the germline V gene are SGHTA and FQGNSA. V gave up 5 bases and J gave up 2 bases, with 15 bases separating them. The CDR3 is made up of 15 amino acids. The CDR3 reads CASSPQGTRQETQYF. The CDR3 DNA reads TGTGCCAGCAGCCCTCAGGGGACCCGTCAAGAGACCCAGTACTTC. Supplemented by reference TRBV7-2 and TRBJ2-5, the full variable domain reads GAGVSQSPSNKVTEKGKDVELRCDPISGHTALYWYRQSLGQGLEFLIYFQGNSAPDKSGLPSDRFSAERTGGSVSTLTIQRTQQEDSAVYLCASSPQGTRQETQYFGPGTRLLVL.

Only a few counts were recorded for this clonotype. The V gene is TRBV5-1, the J gene TRBJ1-5; D may be TRBD1 (5 bases). From germline, CDR1 is SGHRS and CDR2 YFSETQ. The V and J ends lost 5 bases and 2 bases respectively, with 11 bases between them. The CDR3 consists of 14 residues. Here the CDR3 DNA reads TGCGCCAGCAGGGACGGGGACGGCAATCAGCCCCAGCATTTT. The encoded protein is CASRDGDGNQPQHF.

This clonotype was seen many times. J is TRBJ1-2 and V is TRBV12-3 or TRBV12-4, with D uncertain. Trimming stripped 2 bases from V and 4 bases from J, with 8 bases between. CDR3 length equals 13 residues. The CDR3 here is CASSLRFSYGYTF. DNA of the CDR3: TGTGCCAGCAGTTTAAGGTTTAGCTATGGCTACACCTTC.

The rearrangement uses TRBV5-1 and TRBJ1-6; TRBD1 is a possible D gene (5 bases). CDR1 and CDR2 from the germline V gene are SGHRS and YFSETQ. Trimming shortened V by 0 bases and J by 9 bases, and 13 bases separated the two germline ends. The length of the CDR3 is 15 residues. CDR3 bases: TGCGCCAGCAGCTTGGAGGGCAGGGCGAGTTCACCCCTCCACTTT. Protein sequence: CASSLEGRASSPLHF.

There are many counts of this clonotype. The J gene is TRBJ1-5, the V gene TRBV6-6; TRBD1 is a possible D gene (5 bases). This CDR3 is 14 amino acids long. The germline V gene has CDR1 MNHNY and CDR2 SVGAGI (reference sequence). V lost 5 bases to trimming and J lost 1 base, with 9 bases between them. CDR3 sequence: CASSRRDSNQPQHF. The CDR3 coding sequence is TGTGCCAGCAGTCGCCGGGACAGCAATCAGCCCCAGCATTTT.

This clonotype was seen repeatedly, ten times or more. V gene TRBV3-1 combines with J gene TRBJ1-4; possible D gene TRBD1, 5 bases. The germline CDR1 and CDR2 sequences are LGHDT and YNNKEL (reference sequence). V lost 4 bases to trimming and J lost 4 bases, with 16 bases between them. The CDR3 runs to 16 residues. CDR3 sequence reads: CASSLRAGRGNEKLFF. In nucleotides, the CDR3 is TGTGCCAGCAGCCTACGCGCGGGAAGGGGTAATGAAAAACTGTTTTTT. The variable domain in full, completed from reference TRBV3-1 and TRBJ1-4, reads DTAVSQTPKYLVTQMGNDKSIKCEQNLGHDTMYWYKQDSKKFLKIMFSYNNKELIINETVPNRFSPKSPDKAHLNLHINSLELGDSAVYFCASSLRAGRGNEKLFFGSGTQLSVL.

The chain is built from TRBV10-3 and TRBJ2-1, with 9 positions matching TRBD1. The germline V gene has CDR1 ENHRY and CDR2 SYGVKD. The J segment lost 2 bases and the V segment lost 10 bases, leaving 9 bases of the junction unmatched. The CDR3 loop spans 15 amino acids. The CDR3 here is CATSTGGQTYNEQFF. Written as DNA, the CDR3 is TGTGCCACTAGTACAGGGGGCCAGACCTACAATGAGCAGTTCTTC.

This clonotype came up a few times. The genes are TRBV6-2 or TRBV6-3 and TRBJ1-1; D might be TRBD1 (5 bases). The V and J ends lost 2 bases and 1 base respectively, with 5 bases between them. Germline values: CDR1 MNHEY, CDR2 SVGEGT. The CDR3 totals 13 residues. CDR3 sequence: CASSYGGNTEAFF. The CDR3 nucleotides are TGTGCCAGCAGTTACGGGGGGAACACTGAAGCTTTCTTT.

This clonotype was seen at least ten times. The chain combines TRBV20-1 with TRBJ1-2; TRBD1 matches 7 bases. Germline assignment: CDR1 DFQATT and CDR2 SNEGSKA (reference sequence). With V trimmed by 6 bases and J by 8 bases, 12 bases remained unmatched. The CDR3 has 13 residues. The CDR3 spells CSAGDDRDRGYTF. CDR3 nucleotide sequence: TGCAGTGCAGGGGATGACAGGGATAGAGGCTACACCTTC.

This clonotype has only a few counts. This sequence joins TRBV12-3 or TRBV12-4 and TRBJ2-1, with TRBD2 matching 13 bases. The junction had 8 bases not matched to a gene; V was cut back by 5 bases and J by 7 bases. The CDR3 length is 16 residues. CDR3 sequence (DNA): TGTGCCAGCAGTATTGGGACTAGCGGGGTCGGGAATGAGCAGTTCTTC. This encodes CASSIGTSGVGNEQFF.

This clonotype was seen repeatedly, ten times or more. This chain joins TRBV27 and TRBJ2-3; possible D gene TRBD1, 5 bases. CDR3 size: 18 residues. V was trimmed by 6 bases and J by 1 base, leaving 23 bases between them. Germline V gives CDR1 MNHEY, CDR2 SMNVEV (reference sequence). Here the CDR3 reads CASRQTKGALGGTDTQYF. CDR3 coding DNA: TGTGCCAGCAGGCAAACAAAAGGGGCTCTTGGAGGCACAGATACGCAGTATTTT.

This clonotype came up many times. V usage is TRBV10-3 and J usage is TRBJ2-5; 8 bases agree with TRBD1. CDR1 is ENHRY, CDR2 SYGVKD, per germline. There are 16 residues in the CDR3. J lost 1 base, V lost 3 bases, and 7 bases had no gene match. The CDR3 spells CAISEAPGQAQETQYF. Written as DNA, the CDR3 is TGTGCCATCAGTGAAGCGCCGGGACAGGCCCAAGAGACCCAGTACTTC.

This CDR3 reads CASSQDMRVLRLNEQFF. CDR3 bases: TGCGCCAGCAGCCAAGATATGAGAGTACTACGGCTAAATGAGCAGTTCTTC. This sequence joins TRBV4-1 and TRBJ2-1; D call uncertain. The CDR3 has 17 amino acids. The germline V and J ends were trimmed by 0 bases and 7 bases, with 19 bases remaining between them. Per germline, CDR1 MGHRA and CDR2 YSYEKL.

Only a few counts were recorded for this clonotype. The chain recombines TRBV18 with TRBJ1-5, with D perhaps matching TRBD1 (5 bases). This CDR3 comprises 13 residues. Germline loops: CDR1 KGHSH, CDR2 LQKENI. The ends were cut back, 5 bases at V and 4 bases at J, with 9 bases in the middle. The CDR3 region has the DNA TGTGCCAGCTCAGGCGGGGCAAATCAGCCCCAGCATTTT. Encoded protein: CASSGGANQPQHF.

This clonotype was picked up many times. This chain links TRBV27 with TRBJ2-7; no reliable D call. V was trimmed by 5 bases and J by 8 bases, leaving 16 bases between them. The CDR3 is 13 amino acids. Germline V CDR1 and CDR2: MNHEY, SMNVEV (reference sequence). CDR3 DNA sequence: TGTGCCAGCAGTCCTGACGGAGTCTTAAAGCAGTACGTC. Translation: CASSPDGVLKQYV.

The chain is built from TRBV5-1 and TRBJ2-1, with 8 bases lining up with TRBD2. Losses at the gene ends were 1 base for V and 5 bases for J; bases not matched to a gene: 2. The CDR3 runs to 14 residues. Looked up from germline, CDR1 is SGHRS and CDR2 is YFSETQ. The CDR3 protein is CASSLISGNNEQFF. DNA for the CDR3: TGCGCCAGCAGCTTGATTAGCGGGAACAATGAGCAGTTCTTC.

The chain links TRBV18 to TRBJ1-2; no firm D call. Germline V CDR1 and CDR2: KGHSH, LQKENI. V was clipped by 6 bases and J by 2 bases, with 19 bases between them. This CDR3 region has 16 residues. The CDR3 sequence is CASSERAPSVNYGYTF. The CDR3 DNA is TGTGCCAGCTCCGAACGCGCTCCGAGCGTGAACTATGGCTACACCTTC.

V is TRBV12-3 or TRBV12-4 and J is TRBJ2-2; tentatively, D is TRBD1 or TRBD2 (5 bases each). Trimming pared 2 bases from V and 10 bases from J, leaving 14 bases between. The CDR3 consists of 14 residues. The CDR3 sequence: CASSLRDDPEELFF. CDR3 nucleotides: TGTGCCAGCAGTTTAAGGGACGATCCTGAGGAGCTGTTTTTT.

This chain connects TRBV6-6 to TRBJ1-5; no definite D call. This CDR3 has 14 residues. In germline, CDR1 is MNHNY, CDR2 SVGAGI (reference sequence). V gave up 6 bases and J gave up 4 bases, with 13 bases separating them. For the CDR3, the DNA is TGTGCCAGCAGCGACACAGTCGCTAATCAGCCCCAGCATTTT. It specifies CASSDTVANQPQHF.

The rearrangement joins TRBV29-1 to TRBJ2-1; perhaps TRBD1 as D (5 bases). Germline V gene data show CDR1 as SQVTM and CDR2 as ANQGSEA. The CDR3 length is 13 residues. The V and J ends lost 2 bases and 13 bases respectively, with 18 bases between them. CDR3 nucleotides: TGCAGCGTTGAACTTCGGCCAGGGAAGTCCCAGTTCTTC. It yields the protein CSVELRPGKSQFF.

The chain couples TRBV30 to TRBJ1-3, with TRBD1 as a possible D gene (5 bases). CDR3 length: 14 amino acids. Trimming shortened V by 4 bases and J by 0 bases, and 10 bases separated the two germline ends. Germline V gene data show CDR1 as GTSNPN and CDR2 as SVGIG (reference sequence). The CDR3 sequence: CAWKRGGSGNTIYF. The CDR3 nucleotides are TGTGCCTGGAAGAGGGGAGGCTCTGGAAACACCATATATTTT. The whole variable domain, filled in from reference TRBV30 and TRBJ1-3, reads SQTIHQWPATLVQPVGSPLSLECTVEGTSNPNLYWYRQAAGRGLQLLFYSVGIGQISSEVPQNLSASRPQDRQFILSSKKLLLSDSGFYLCAWKRGGSGNTIYFGEGSWLTVV.

This clonotype was seen many times. The J gene is TRBJ2-1, the V gene TRBV29-1; 7 bases line up with TRBD2. Germline V CDR1 and CDR2: SQVTM, ANQGSEA. CDR3 size: 11 residues. Losses at the gene ends were 6 bases for V and 6 bases for J; bases not matched to a gene: 2. CDR3 region: CSVRTSNEQFF. The CDR3 DNA reads as TGCAGCGTGAGGACTAGCAATGAGCAGTTCTTC.

This clonotype was found a few times. V is TRBV6-6 and J is TRBJ2-3, with D unclear. Germline V CDR1 and CDR2: MNHNY, SVGAGI (reference sequence). Trimming shortened V by 5 bases and J by 6 bases, and 9 bases separated the two germline ends. This CDR3 contains 12 residues. The CDR3 region is CASSPPRDTQYF. CDR3 nucleotides: TGTGCCAGCAGTCCTCCTCGGGATACGCAGTATTTT.

This clonotype occurred many times. V and J are TRBV5-6 and TRBJ2-2; unclear D gene. This CDR3 contains 14 residues. Germline CDR1 and CDR2: SGHDT and YYEEEE. The V gene lost 4 bases and the J gene lost 7 bases, with 14 bases spanning the gap. The DNA of the CDR3 is TGTGCCAGCAGCCCGAGAGTTCACATCGGGGAGCTGTTTTTT. Amino acids: CASSPRVHIGELFF.

This clonotype has only a few counts. The gene calls are TRBV7-2 and TRBJ2-3, with 11 bases matching TRBD2. Unmatched junction bases numbered 7, after V lost 6 bases and J lost 2 bases. This CDR3 has 16 amino acids. CDR1 and CDR2 (germline): SGHTA, FQGNSA. The CDR3 nucleotides are TGTGCCAGCAGATGGCTAGCGGGGGGTTTCACAGATACGCAGTATTTT. Amino acids: CASRWLAGGFTDTQYF.

This clonotype showed up just a few times. The chain couples TRBV24-1 to TRBJ1-2; possibly TRBD1 for D (5 bases). The length of the CDR3 is 16 residues. In germline, CDR1 is KGHDR, CDR2 SFDVKD. Trimming removed 4 bases at V and 2 bases at J, with 16 bases between. The CDR3 nucleotides read TGTGCCACCAGTGAGCCACTTGGGGGAGGGAACTATGGCTACACCTTC. Translation: CATSEPLGGGNYGYTF.

The gene calls are TRBV14 and TRBJ2-2; 9 nucleotides align to TRBD1. V was pared by 0 bases and J by 3 bases, with 2 bases of the junction left unmatched. Germline lookup yields CDR1 SGHDN and CDR2 FVKESK. The CDR3 totals 16 residues. The DNA of the CDR3 is TGTGCCAGCAGCCAAGACGGGACAGGGTACACCGGGGAGCTGTTTTTT. Its protein is CASSQDGTGYTGELFF.